Presented here are 17 T cell receptor beta chains from one specimen sequenced in a study of T cells in Graves' hyperthyroidism and ophthalmopathy. RNA transcripts yielded amplified TCR beta CDR3 regions. First-round RT-PCR targeting the TCR CDR3 was performed with the HTBI primer set. TCRdb reprocessed the multiplex PCR reads with MiXCR, giving one entry per CDR3 protein. The table includes almost 600,000 distinct CDR3 sequences, over 11% detected once. Material: blood. The source is a woman in her thirties with Graves' hyperthyroidism that later progressed to Graves' ophthalmopathy.

The chain joins TRBV5-1 to TRBJ2-2; maybe TRBD2 (6 bases). Trimming stripped 0 bases from V and 4 bases from J, with 16 bases between. Germline values: CDR1 SGHRS, CDR2 YFSETQ. This CDR3 region has 17 residues. The CDR3 reads CASSLGLEGMVTGELFF. The DNA for the CDR3 is TGCGCCAGCAGCTTGGGACTAGAGGGGATGGTCACCGGGGAGCTGTTTTTT.

To note about this clonotype: The junction shows a germline mismatch at one end, possibly a read error. The rearrangement links TRBV5-1 to TRBJ2-3; a weak D match, TRBD1 (6 bases). The CDR3 consists of 12 residues. Germline CDR1 reads SGHRS; CDR2 reads YFSETQ. Here the CDR3 DNA reads TGCGCCAGCAGCACCAGGGGAGATACGGAGTATTTT. Protein product: CASSTRGDTEYF.

This clonotype was seen many times. V usage is TRBV19 and J usage is TRBJ1-5; D ambiguous. Germline assignment: CDR1 LNHDA and CDR2 SQIVND (reference sequence). V lost 3 bases, J lost 5 bases, and 14 bases lay in between. The CDR3 is 15 residues long. The CDR3 is CASSIMGGNDQPQHF. The CDR3 bases are TGTGCCAGTAGTATCATGGGAGGGAATGATCAGCCCCAGCATTTT.

This clonotype showed up many times. The chain links TRBV13 to TRBJ2-3; 11 nucleotides line up with TRBD1. This CDR3 has 14 residues. Germline CDR1 and CDR2: PRHDT and FYEKMQ (reference sequence). After removal of 6 bases from V and 8 bases from J, the junction contained 7 bases not matched to a gene. The CDR3: CASSAGQGASTQYF. CDR3 coding DNA: TGTGCCAGCAGTGCTGGACAGGGGGCGAGTACGCAGTATTTT.

There are many counts of this clonotype. The V and J genes are TRBV3-1 and TRBJ2-1, with TRBD2 identical over 9 bases. V trimming: 5 bases; J trimming: 6 bases; junction bases outside the gene matches: 20. Germline V gene lookup returns CDR1 LGHDT and CDR2 YNNKEL (reference sequence). The CDR3 has 19 amino acids. The CDR3 reads CASSKGREGHQFYSNEQFF. In nucleotides, the CDR3 is TGTGCCAGCAGCAAGGGGCGGGAGGGCCATCAATTCTATTCCAATGAGCAGTTCTTC.

This clonotype was picked up a small number of times. The chain has TRBV5-1 and TRBJ1-6; 9 bases agree with TRBD1. This CDR3 is 16 amino acids long. Germline values: CDR1 SGHRS, CDR2 YFSETQ. Unmatched junction bases numbered 7, after V lost 1 base and J lost 8 bases. The CDR3 bases are TGCGCCAGCAGCTTGACAGGGGGCCAGCTTGATTCACCCCTCCACTTT. Translating gives CASSLTGGQLDSPLHF. Together with reference TRBV5-1 and TRBJ1-6, the CDR3 gives the full variable domain: KAGVTQTPRYLIKTRGQQVTLSCSPISGHRSVSWYQQTPGQGLQFLFEYFSETQRNKGNFPGRFSGRQFSNSRSEMNVSTLELGDSALYLCASSLTGGQLDSPLHFGNGTRLTVT.

This clonotype was counted ten times or more. The J gene is TRBJ2-6, the V gene TRBV19; D gene uncertain. The CDR3 is made up of 14 amino acids. The germline V gene has CDR1 LNHDA and CDR2 SQIVND (reference sequence). V gave up 4 bases and J gave up 4 bases, with 8 bases separating them. The CDR3, as DNA: TGTGCCAGTAGTAATGAACCCGGGGCCAACGTCCTGACTTTC. Translated, it gives CASSNEPGANVLTF.

This clonotype was seen a few times. The rearrangement links TRBV20-1 to TRBJ2-5; the match to TRBD2 covers 8 bases. After removal of 3 bases from V and 5 bases from J, the junction contained 2 bases not matched to a gene. This CDR3 has 12 residues. CDR1 is DFQATT and CDR2 is SNEGSKA in the germline V gene (reference sequence). The CDR3 is CSASGRAETQYF. CDR3 DNA sequence: TGCAGTGCTAGCGGGAGGGCGGAGACCCAGTACTTC.

This clonotype was recorded at least ten times. J is TRBJ2-6 and V is TRBV7-2; no firm D call. Deletions cut 4 bases from V and 0 bases from J, with 13 bases between. This CDR3 has 17 residues. Germline V CDR1 and CDR2: SGHTA, FQGNSA. The CDR3 loop reads CASSWSGGVSGANVLTF. The CDR3 DNA sequence: TGTGCCAGCAGCTGGAGTGGTGGGGTCTCTGGGGCCAACGTCCTGACTTTC. Based on the CDR3 plus reference TRBV7-2 and TRBJ2-6, the full variable domain is GAGVSQSPSNKVTEKGKDVELRCDPISGHTALYWYRQSLGQGLEFLIYFQGNSAPDKSGLPSDRFSAERTGGSVSTLTIQRTQQEDSAVYLCASSWSGGVSGANVLTFGAGSRLTVL.

The chain uses TRBV7-9 and TRBJ2-1; 10 nucleotides line up with TRBD2. Germline loops: CDR1 SEHNR, CDR2 FQNEAQ (reference sequence). Trimming removed 1 base from V and 9 bases from J; junction bases left unmatched: 6. This CDR3 region has 15 residues. CDR3 sequence reads: CASSLERLAGVEQFF. The CDR3, as DNA: TGTGCCAGCAGCTTAGAACGGCTAGCGGGAGTTGAGCAGTTCTTC. The whole variable domain, filled in from reference TRBV7-9 and TRBJ2-1, reads DTGVSQNPRHKITKRGQNVTFRCDPISEHNRLYWYRQTLGQGPEFLTYFQNEAQLEKSRLLSDRFSAERPKGSFSTLEIQRTEQGDSAMYLCASSLERLAGVEQFFGPGTRLTVL.

This clonotype was observed a handful of times. A much larger clonotype is one base distant, so this may be a read error. The V and J genes are TRBV18 and TRBJ1-3; possibly TRBD1 for D (5 bases). The germline V and J ends were trimmed by 3 bases and 0 bases, with 6 bases remaining between them. The CDR3 consists of 14 residues. CDR1 and CDR2 from the germline V gene are KGHSH and LQKENI. Here the CDR3 DNA reads TGTGCCAGCTCACCGGACAACTCTGGAAACACCATATATTTT. Its protein product is CASSPDNSGNTIYF.

The CDR3 protein is CSASPIRDINQPQHF. CDR3 nucleotide sequence: TGCAGTGCTTCCCCAATCCGGGACATTAATCAGCCCCAGCATTTT. This chain joins TRBV20-1 and TRBJ1-5; TRBD1 might be the D (6 bases). The CDR3 sequence is 15 residues long. V lost 5 bases and J 4 bases, leaving 18 bases between the germline ends. Germline-derived CDR1 and CDR2 are DFQATT and SNEGSKA (reference sequence).

This clonotype came up many times. V gene TRBV19 combines with J gene TRBJ1-1, with D possibly matching TRBD1 (5 bases). The CDR3 has 14 residues. Trimming took off 6 bases at V and 5 bases at J, with 16 bases between the two ends. In germline, CDR1 is LNHDA, CDR2 SQIVND (reference sequence). In DNA form, the CDR3 reads TGTGCCAGTAGCTACTGGGGCGGGGGGACTGAAGCTTTCTTT. This encodes CASSYWGGGTEAFF.

Many counts were recorded for this clonotype. The rearrangement links TRBV6-2 or TRBV6-3 to TRBJ2-1; the D gene is possibly TRBD2 (6 bases). V was clipped by 5 bases and J by 0 bases, with 14 bases between them. This CDR3 has 16 residues. From germline, CDR1 is MNHEY and CDR2 SVGEGT. CDR3 nucleotides: TGTGCCAGCAGTCATTGGGGGGAGGACTCCTACAATGAGCAGTTCTTC. Protein: CASSHWGEDSYNEQFF.

Many counts were recorded for this clonotype. The V and J genes are TRBV12-5 and TRBJ1-1; no reliable D call. CDR3 length: 16 amino acids. Trimming shortened V by 7 bases and J by 0 bases, and 18 bases separated the two germline ends. The germline gives CDR1 LGHNT, CDR2 FRNRAP. CDR3 DNA: TGTGCTAGTGACGCCCCTCTGAGGAGCATGAACACTGAAGCTTTCTTT. It yields the protein CASDAPLRSMNTEAFF. The full variable domain, in which reference TRBV12-5 and TRBJ1-1 provide the parts outside the CDR3, is DARVTQTPRHKVTEMGQEVTMRCQPILGHNTVFWYRQTMMQGLELLAYFRNRAPLDDSGMPKDRFSAEMPDATLATLKIQPSEPRDSAVYFCASDAPLRSMNTEAFFGQGTRLTVV.

This clonotype has a count of ten or more. The chain has TRBV4-1 and TRBJ2-7; tentatively, D is TRBD2 (7 bases). The V gene's germline CDR1 is MGHRA and CDR2 YSYEKL. The germline V and J ends were trimmed by 5 bases and 7 bases, with 21 bases remaining between them. The CDR3 has 15 amino acids. CDR3 protein: CASSVPGLQTGEQYF. The CDR3, as DNA: TGCGCCAGCAGCGTCCCGGGACTACAAACAGGGGAGCAGTACTTC.

This clonotype came up many times. The chain couples TRBV6-1 to TRBJ2-3; the D gene is possibly TRBD2 (5 bases). V was clipped by 7 bases and J by 0 bases, with 14 bases between them. The CDR3 length is 15 residues. Germline values: CDR1 MNHNS, CDR2 SASEGT. The DNA of the CDR3 is TGTGCCAGCACATGGAGAACGGGGAGCACAGATACGCAGTATTTT. This translates into CASTWRTGSTDTQYF.